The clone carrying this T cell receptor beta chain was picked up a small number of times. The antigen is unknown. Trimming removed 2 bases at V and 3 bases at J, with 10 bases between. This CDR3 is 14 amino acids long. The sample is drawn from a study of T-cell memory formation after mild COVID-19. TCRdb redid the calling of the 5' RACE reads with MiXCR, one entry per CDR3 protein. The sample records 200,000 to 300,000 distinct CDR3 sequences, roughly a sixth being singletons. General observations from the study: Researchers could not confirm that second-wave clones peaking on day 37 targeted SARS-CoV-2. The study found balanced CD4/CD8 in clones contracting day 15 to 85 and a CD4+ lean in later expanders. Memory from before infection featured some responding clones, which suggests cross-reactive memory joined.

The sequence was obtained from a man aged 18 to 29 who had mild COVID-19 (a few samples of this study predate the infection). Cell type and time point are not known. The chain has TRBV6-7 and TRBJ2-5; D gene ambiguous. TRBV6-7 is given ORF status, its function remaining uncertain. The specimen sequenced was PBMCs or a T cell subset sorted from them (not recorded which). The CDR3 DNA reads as TGTGCCAGCAGTTACGGGAAAGCAGAAGAGACCCAGTACTTC. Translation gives CASSYGKAEETQYF.